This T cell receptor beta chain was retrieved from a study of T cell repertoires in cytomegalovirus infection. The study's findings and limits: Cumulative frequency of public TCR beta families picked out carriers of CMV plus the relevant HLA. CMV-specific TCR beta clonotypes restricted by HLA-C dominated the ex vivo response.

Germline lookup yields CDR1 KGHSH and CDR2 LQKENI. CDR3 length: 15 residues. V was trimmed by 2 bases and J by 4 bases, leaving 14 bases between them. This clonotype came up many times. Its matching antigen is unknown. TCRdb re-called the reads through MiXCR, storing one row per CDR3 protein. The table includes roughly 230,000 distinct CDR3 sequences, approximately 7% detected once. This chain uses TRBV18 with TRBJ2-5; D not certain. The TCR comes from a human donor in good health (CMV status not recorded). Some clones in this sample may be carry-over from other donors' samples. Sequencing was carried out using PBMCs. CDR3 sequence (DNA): TGTGCCAGCTCACCAGACACCGGATCAGCAGAGACCCAGTACTTC. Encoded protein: CASSPDTGSAETQYF. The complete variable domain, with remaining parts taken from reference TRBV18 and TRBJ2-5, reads NAGVMQNPRHLVRRRGQEARLRCSPMKGHSHVYWYRQLPEEGLKFMVYLQKENIIDESGMPKERFSAEFPKEGPSILRIQQVVRGDSAAYFCASSPDTGSAETQYFGPGTRLLVL.